Sequencing of this T cell receptor (beta chain) was carried out in a study of blood T cell repertoires in COVID-19. V shed 2 bases, J shed 5 bases, and the junction held 13 bases outside the gene matches. Per the germline V gene, CDR1 is MDHEN and CDR2 is SYDVKM. The CDR3 runs 18 residues. This table comes from immunoSEQ multiplex PCR, and its TCRdb copy is limited to in-frame clones, with some not included. The sample shows about 170,000 clones, roughly four fifths of them seen only once. The clonotype was recovered from a human donor with acute or convalescent COVID-19. The donor label of this sample is uncertain. The sample consisted of peripheral blood. The rearrangement joins TRBV28 to TRBJ1-4; 8 bases match TRBD1. CDR3: CASSLIWQGAARNEKLFF. The CDR3 DNA is TGTGCCAGCAGTTTAATTTGGCAGGGGGCTGCGAGGAATGAAAAACTGTTTTTT.